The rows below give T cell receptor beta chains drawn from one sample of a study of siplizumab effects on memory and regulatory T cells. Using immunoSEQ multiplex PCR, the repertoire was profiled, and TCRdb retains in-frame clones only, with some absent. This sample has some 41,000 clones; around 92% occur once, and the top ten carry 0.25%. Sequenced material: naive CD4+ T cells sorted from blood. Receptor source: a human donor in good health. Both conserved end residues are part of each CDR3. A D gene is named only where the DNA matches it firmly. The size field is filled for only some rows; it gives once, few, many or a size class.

cdr3_nt: TGTGCCAGTAGTTCGTTGCTCGACCCGTCGCGGGAGCAGTATTTT; cdr3_aa: CASSSLLDPSREQYF; j_call: TRBJ2-3; d_call: NA; v_call: TRBV19; clone_size: NA
cdr3_nt: TGTGCCAGCAGCCAATACGGACCCCGGGAGACCCAGTACTTC; cdr3_aa: CASSQYGPRETQYF; j_call: TRBJ2-5; d_call: NA; v_call: TRBV4-2; clone_size: NA
cdr3_nt: TGTGCCAGTAGTATCGGACAGTCGAACACCGGGGAGCTGTTTTTT; cdr3_aa: CASSIGQSNTGELFF; j_call: TRBJ2-2; d_call: NA; v_call: TRBV19; clone_size: NA
cdr3_nt: TGTGCCAGCAGCTTCATCGACGGGGAGCTGTTTTTT; cdr3_aa: CASSFIDGELFF; j_call: TRBJ2-2; d_call: NA; v_call: TRBV7-9; clone_size: NA
cdr3_nt: TGTGCCAGCAGTTACTCAGGGGGGAGTGATACGCAGTATTTT; cdr3_aa: CASSYSGGSDTQYF; j_call: TRBJ2-3; d_call: NA; v_call: TRBV6-6; clone_size: NA
cdr3_nt: TGCGCCAGCAGCTTGGCACTAGCGGGAGCAGAGAAGTTCTTC; cdr3_aa: CASSLALAGAEKFF; j_call: TRBJ2-1; d_call: TRBD2; v_call: TRBV5-1; clone_size: NA
cdr3_nt: TGTGCCAGCAGTTCTGGAGTTCCCCCGGGGGATACGCAGTATTTT; cdr3_aa: CASSSGVPPGDTQYF; j_call: TRBJ2-3; d_call: NA; v_call: TRBV6-5; clone_size: once
cdr3_nt: TGCAGCGTTGGGGCAGCCACGCATACTGTCGAGCAGTACTTC; cdr3_aa: CSVGAATHTVEQYF; j_call: TRBJ2-7; d_call: NA; v_call: TRBV29-1; clone_size: NA
cdr3_nt: TGTGCCAGCAGTGAAGAAAAGGGGGGGACCTACGAGCAGTACTTC; cdr3_aa: CASSEEKGGTYEQYF; j_call: TRBJ2-7; d_call: NA; v_call: TRBV2; clone_size: NA
cdr3_nt: TGCGCCAGCAGCTCGACTAGCGGGGGGACGTTCAGGGAGCAGTTCTTC; cdr3_aa: CASSSTSGGTFREQFF; j_call: TRBJ2-1; d_call: TRBD2; v_call: TRBV5-1; clone_size: NA
cdr3_nt: TGTGCCAGCACGCGGATCCACTACGAGCAGTACTTC; cdr3_aa: CASTRIHYEQYF; j_call: TRBJ2-7; d_call: NA; v_call: TRBV6-1; clone_size: NA